This TCR beta chain derives from a study of blood T cell repertoires in COVID-19. The CDR3 sequence is 13 residues long. The ends lost 3 bases at V and 6 bases at J; junction bases unmatched: 4. Looked up from germline, CDR1 is SEHNR and CDR2 is FQNEAQ (reference sequence). TCRdb keeps only in-frame clones here, not all; method: immunoSEQ multiplex PCR. The repertoire holds under 60,000 clones, over 65% seen once, with approximately 5.7% in the top ten. Sample: peripheral blood. This sequence originates from a human donor in a cohort sampled during active COVID-19. The rearrangement links TRBV7-9 to TRBJ1-2, with 7 bases aligning to TRBD1. The CDR3 spells CASSFSQGDGYTF. For the CDR3, the DNA is TGTGCCAGCAGCTTTTCGCAGGGGGATGGCTACACCTTC.